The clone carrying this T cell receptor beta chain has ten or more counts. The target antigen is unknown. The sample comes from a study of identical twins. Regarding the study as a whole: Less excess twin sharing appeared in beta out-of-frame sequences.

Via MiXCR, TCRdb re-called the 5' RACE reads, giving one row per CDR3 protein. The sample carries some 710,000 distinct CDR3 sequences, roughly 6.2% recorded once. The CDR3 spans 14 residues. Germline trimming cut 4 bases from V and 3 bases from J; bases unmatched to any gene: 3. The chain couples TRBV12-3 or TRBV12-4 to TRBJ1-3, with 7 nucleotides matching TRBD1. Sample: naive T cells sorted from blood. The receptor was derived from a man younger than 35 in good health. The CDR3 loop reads CASSYRGGGNTIYF. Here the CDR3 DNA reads TGTGCCAGCAGTTACAGGGGTGGTGGAAACACCATATATTTT.